This TCR beta chain was captured by sequencing in a study of T cell repertoires in cytomegalovirus infection. This clonotype was observed a handful of times. Its specificity is unknown. The V gene's germline CDR1 is LGHNA and CDR2 YSLEER. The CDR3 extends over 15 amino acids. V dropped 1 base and J dropped 3 bases, with 13 bases sitting between them. TCRdb processed the reads anew with MiXCR; each CDR3 protein has one entry. The sample consists of about 740,000 distinct CDR3 sequences, around 35% of them appearing once. The specimen was cultured PBMCs, collected from culture after CMV antigen stimulation. The source is a human donor in good health (CMV status not recorded). Some clones in this sample may be carry-over from other donors' samples. The gene calls are TRBV4-3 and TRBJ2-7; D unclear. The CDR3 region is CASSQGVDLNYEQYF. CDR3 bases: TGCGCCAGCAGCCAAGGGGTCGATTTGAACTACGAGCAGTACTTC.